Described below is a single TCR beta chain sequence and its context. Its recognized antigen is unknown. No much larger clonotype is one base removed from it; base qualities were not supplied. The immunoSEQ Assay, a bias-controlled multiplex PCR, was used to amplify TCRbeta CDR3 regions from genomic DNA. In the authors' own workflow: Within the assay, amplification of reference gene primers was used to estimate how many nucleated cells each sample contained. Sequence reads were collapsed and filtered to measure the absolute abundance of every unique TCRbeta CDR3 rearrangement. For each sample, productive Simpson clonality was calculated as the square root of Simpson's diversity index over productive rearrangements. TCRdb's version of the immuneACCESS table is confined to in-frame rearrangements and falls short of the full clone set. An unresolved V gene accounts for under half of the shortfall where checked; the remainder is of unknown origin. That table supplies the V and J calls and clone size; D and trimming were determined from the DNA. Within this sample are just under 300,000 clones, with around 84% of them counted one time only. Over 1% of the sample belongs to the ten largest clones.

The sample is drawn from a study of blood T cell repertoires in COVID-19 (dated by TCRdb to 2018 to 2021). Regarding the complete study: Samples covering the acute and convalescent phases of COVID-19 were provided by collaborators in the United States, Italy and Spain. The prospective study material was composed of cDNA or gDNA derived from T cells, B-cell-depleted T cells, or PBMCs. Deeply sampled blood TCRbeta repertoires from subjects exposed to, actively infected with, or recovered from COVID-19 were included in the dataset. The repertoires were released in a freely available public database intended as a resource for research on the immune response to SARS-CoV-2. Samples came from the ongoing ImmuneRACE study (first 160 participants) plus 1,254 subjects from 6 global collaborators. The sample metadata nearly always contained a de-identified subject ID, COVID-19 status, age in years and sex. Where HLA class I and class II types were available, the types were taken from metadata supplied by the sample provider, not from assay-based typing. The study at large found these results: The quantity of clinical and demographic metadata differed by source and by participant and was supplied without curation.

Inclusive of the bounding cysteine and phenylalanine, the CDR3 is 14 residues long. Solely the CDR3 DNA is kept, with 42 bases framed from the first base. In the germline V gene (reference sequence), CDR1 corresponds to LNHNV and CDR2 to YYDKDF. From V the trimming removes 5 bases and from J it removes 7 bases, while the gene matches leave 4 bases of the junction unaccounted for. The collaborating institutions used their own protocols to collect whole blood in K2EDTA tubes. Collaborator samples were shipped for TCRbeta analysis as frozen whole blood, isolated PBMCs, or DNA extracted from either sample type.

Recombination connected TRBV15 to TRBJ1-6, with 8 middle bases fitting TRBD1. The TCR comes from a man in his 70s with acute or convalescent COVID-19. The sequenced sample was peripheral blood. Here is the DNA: TGTGCCACCAGCTCCTGGACAGGGAATTCACCCCTCCACTTT. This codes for CATSSWTGNSPLHF. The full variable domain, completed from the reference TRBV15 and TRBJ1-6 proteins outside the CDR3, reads DAMVIQNPRYQVTQFGKPVTLSCSQTLNHNVMYWYQQKSSQAPKLLFHYYDKDFNNEADTPDNFQSRRPNTSFCFLDIRSPGLGDTAMYLCATSSWTGNSPLHFGNGTRLTVT.